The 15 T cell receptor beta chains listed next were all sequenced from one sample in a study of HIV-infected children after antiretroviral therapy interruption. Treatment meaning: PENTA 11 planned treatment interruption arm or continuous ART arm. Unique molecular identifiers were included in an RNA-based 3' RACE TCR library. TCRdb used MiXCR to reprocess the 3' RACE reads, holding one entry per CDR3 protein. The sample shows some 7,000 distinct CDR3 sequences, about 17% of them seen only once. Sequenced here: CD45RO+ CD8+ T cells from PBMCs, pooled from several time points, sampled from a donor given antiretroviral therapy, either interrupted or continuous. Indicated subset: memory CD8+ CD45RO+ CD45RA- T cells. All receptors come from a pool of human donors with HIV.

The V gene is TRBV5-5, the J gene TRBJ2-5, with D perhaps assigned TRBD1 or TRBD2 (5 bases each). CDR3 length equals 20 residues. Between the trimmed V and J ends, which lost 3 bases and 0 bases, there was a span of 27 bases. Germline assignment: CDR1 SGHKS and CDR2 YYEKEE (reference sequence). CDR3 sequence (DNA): TGTGCCAGCAGCTGGGGGTCTTGGAGCCTCCCAAATCAAGACCAAGAGACCCAGTACTTC. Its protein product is CASSWGSWSLPNQDQETQYF.

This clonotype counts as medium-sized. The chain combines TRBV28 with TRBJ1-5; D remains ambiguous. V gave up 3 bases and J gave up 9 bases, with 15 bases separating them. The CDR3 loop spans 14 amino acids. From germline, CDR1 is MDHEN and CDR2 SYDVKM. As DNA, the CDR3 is TGTGCCAGCAGTTTCCGTGGTATTCGATCGCCCCAGCATTTT. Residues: CASSFRGIRSPQHF.

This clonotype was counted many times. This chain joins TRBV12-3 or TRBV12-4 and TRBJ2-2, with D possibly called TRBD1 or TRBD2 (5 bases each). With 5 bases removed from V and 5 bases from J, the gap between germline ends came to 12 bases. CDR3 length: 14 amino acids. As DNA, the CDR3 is TGTGCCAGCAGTCCATGGGACGGAACCGGGGAGCTGTTTTTT. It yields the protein CASSPWDGTGELFF.

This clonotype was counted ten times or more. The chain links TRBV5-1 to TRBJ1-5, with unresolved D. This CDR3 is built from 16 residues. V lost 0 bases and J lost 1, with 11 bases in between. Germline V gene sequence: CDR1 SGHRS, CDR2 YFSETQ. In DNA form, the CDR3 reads TGCGCCAGCAGCTTGGGGGGAGAAAAGAGCAATCAGCCCCAGCATTTT. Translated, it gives CASSLGGEKSNQPQHF.

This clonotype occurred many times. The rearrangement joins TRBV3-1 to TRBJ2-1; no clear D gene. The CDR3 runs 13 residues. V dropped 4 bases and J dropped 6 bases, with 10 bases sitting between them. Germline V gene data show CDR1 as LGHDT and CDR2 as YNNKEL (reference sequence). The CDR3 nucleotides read TGTGCCAGCAGCCTAAGTCCTAGCAATGAGCAGTTCTTC. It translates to CASSLSPSNEQFF.

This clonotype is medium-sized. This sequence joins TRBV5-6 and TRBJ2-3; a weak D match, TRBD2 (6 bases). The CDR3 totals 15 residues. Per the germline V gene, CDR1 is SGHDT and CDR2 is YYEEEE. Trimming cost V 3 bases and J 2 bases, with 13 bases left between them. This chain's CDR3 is CASSWGVRDTDTQYF. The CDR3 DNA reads TGTGCCAGCAGCTGGGGGGTACGGGACACAGATACGCAGTATTTT. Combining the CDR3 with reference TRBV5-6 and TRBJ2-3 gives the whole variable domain DAGVTQSPTHLIKTRGQQVTLRCSPKSGHDTVSWYQQALGQGPQFIFQYYEEEERQRGNFPDRFSGHQFPNYSSELNVNALLLGDSALYLCASSWGVRDTDTQYFGPGTRLTVL.

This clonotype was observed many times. CDR3 amino acids: CASSLAVTSYNEQFF. In nucleotides, the CDR3 is TGTGCCAGCAGCTTAGCGGTCACCTCCTACAATGAGCAGTTCTTC. The chain has TRBV11-2 and TRBJ2-1; the D is unclear. Between the trimmed V and J ends, which lost 1 base and 0 bases, there was a span of 7 bases. This CDR3 contains 15 residues. Germline V gene lookup returns CDR1 SGHAT and CDR2 FQNNGV. Together with reference TRBV11-2 and TRBJ2-1, the CDR3 gives the full variable domain: EAGVAQSPRYKIIEKRQSVAFWCNPISGHATLYWYQQILGQGPKLLIQFQNNGVVDDSQLPKDRFSAERLKGVDSTLKIQPAKLEDSAVYLCASSLAVTSYNEQFFGPGTRLTVL.

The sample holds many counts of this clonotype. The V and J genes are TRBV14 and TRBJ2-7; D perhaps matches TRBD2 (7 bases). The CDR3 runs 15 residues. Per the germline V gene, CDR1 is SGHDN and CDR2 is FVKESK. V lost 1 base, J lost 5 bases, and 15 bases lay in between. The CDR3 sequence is CASSQVDGGRNEQYF. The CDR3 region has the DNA TGTGCCAGCAGCCAAGTAGACGGGGGGCGAAACGAGCAGTACTTC.

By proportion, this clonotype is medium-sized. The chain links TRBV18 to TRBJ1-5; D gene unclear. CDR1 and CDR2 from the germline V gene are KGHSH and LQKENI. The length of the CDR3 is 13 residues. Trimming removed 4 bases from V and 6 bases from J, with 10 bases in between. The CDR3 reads CASSQGLSQPQHF. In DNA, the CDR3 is TGTGCCAGCTCACAGGGATTAAGTCAGCCCCAGCATTTT.

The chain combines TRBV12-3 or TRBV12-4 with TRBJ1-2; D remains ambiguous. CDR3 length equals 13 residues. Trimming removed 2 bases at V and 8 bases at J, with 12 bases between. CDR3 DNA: TGTGCCAGCAGTTTATCCCTATTTGGAGGCTACACCTTC. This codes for CASSLSLFGGYTF.

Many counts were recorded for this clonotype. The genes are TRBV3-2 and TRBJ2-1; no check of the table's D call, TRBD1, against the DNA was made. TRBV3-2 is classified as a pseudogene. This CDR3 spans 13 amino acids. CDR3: CASGGGSYNEQFF. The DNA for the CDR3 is TGTGCCAGCGGGGGCGGGTCCTACAATGAGCAGTTCTTC.

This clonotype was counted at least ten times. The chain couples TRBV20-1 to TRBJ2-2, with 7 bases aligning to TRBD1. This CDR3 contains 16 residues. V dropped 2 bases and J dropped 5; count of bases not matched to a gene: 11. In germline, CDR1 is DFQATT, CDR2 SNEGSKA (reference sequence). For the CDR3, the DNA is TGCAGTGCTAGACCCGAGACAGGGATAGGAACCGGGGAGCTGTTTTTT. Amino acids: CSARPETGIGTGELFF.

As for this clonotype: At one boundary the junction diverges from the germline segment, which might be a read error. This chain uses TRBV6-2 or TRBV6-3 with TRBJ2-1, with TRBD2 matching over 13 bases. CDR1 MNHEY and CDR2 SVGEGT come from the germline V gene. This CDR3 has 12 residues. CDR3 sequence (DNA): TGTGCCAGCAGTCACGGACTAGCGGGAGTAACCTTC. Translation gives CASSHGLAGVTF.

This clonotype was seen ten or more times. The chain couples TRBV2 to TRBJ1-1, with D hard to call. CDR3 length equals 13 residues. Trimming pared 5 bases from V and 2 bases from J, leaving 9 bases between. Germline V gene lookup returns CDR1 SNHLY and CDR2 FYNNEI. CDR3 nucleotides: TGTGCCAGCAGTTACCGTGAAAACACTGAAGCTTTCTTT. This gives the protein CASSYRENTEAFF.

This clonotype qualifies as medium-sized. Here the CDR3 reads CASSFSPANEQFF. CDR3 in DNA: TGTGCCAGCAGTTTCAGTCCAGCCAATGAGCAGTTCTTC. The V gene is TRBV28, the J gene TRBJ2-1; D remains ambiguous. Trimming shortened V by 3 bases and J by 6 bases, and 9 bases separated the two germline ends. The CDR3 is 13 residues long. CDR1 is MDHEN and CDR2 is SYDVKM in the germline V gene.